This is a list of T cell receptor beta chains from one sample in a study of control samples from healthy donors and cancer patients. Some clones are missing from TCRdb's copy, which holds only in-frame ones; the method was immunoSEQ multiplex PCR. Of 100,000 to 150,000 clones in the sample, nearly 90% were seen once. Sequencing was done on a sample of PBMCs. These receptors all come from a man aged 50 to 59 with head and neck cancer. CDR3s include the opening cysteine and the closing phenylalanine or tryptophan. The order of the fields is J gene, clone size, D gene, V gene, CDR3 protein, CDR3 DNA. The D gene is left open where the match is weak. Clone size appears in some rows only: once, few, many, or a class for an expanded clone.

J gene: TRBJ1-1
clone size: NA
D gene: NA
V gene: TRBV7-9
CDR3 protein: CASSGEIGAGAFF
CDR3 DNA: TGTGCCAGCAGCGGCGAAATAGGAGCTGGAGCTTTCTTT

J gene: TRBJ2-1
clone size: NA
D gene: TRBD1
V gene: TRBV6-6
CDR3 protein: CASSLGQGGNNEQFF
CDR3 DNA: TGTGCCAGCAGTTTAGGACAGGGGGGAAACAATGAGCAGTTCTTC

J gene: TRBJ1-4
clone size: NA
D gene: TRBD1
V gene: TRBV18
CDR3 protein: CASSPPHRGGEKLFF
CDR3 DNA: TGTGCCAGCTCACCACCTCACAGGGGAGGGGAAAAACTGTTTTTT

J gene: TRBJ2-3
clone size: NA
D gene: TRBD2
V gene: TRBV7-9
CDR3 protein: CASSFVAGGTDTQYF
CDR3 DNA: TGTGCCAGCAGCTTTGTAGCGGGAGGGACAGATACGCAGTATTTT

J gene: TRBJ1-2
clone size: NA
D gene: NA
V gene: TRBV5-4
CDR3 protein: CASSGTGPARGYTF
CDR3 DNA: TGTGCCAGCAGCGGGACGGGGCCAGCGCGCGGCTACACCTTC

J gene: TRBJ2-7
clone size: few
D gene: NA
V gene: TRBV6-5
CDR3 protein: CASRPTMTSSYEQYF
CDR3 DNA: TGTGCCAGCAGACCCACGATGACTTCCTCCTACGAGCAGTACTTC

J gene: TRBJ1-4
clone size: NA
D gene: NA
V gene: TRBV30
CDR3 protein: CAGGGWGADEKLFF
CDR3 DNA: TGTGCCGGAGGTGGGTGGGGCGCCGATGAAAAACTGTTTTTT

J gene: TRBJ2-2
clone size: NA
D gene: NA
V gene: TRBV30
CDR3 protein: CAWNMGGPGELFF
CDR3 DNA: TGTGCCTGGAACATGGGGGGCCCCGGGGAGCTGTTTTTT

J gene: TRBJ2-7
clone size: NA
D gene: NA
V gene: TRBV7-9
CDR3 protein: CASSLAGKAYEQYF
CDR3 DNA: TGTGCCAGCAGCTTAGCAGGGAAGGCCTACGAGCAGTACTTC

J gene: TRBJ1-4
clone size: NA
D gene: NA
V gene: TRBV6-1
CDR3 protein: CASSEPGRLNEKLFF
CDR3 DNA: TGTGCCAGCAGTGAACCGGGTAGACTTAATGAAAAACTGTTTTTT

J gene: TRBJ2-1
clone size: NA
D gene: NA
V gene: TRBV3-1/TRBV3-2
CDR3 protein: CASSQDSGPEQFF
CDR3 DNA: TGTGCCAGCAGCCAAGATTCCGGGCCTGAGCAGTTCTTC

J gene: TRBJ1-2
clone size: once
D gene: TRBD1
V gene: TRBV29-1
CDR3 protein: CSVEEDRGYGYTF
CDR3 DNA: TGCAGCGTTGAGGAGGACAGGGGCTATGGCTACACCTTC

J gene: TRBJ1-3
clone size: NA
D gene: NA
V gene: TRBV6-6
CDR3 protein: CASSGLGSSGNTIYF
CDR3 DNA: TGTGCCAGCAGTGGCCTGGGATCCTCTGGAAACACCATATATTTT

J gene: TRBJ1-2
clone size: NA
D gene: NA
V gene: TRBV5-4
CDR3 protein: CASRWQDLNYGYTF
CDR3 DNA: TGTGCCAGCAGGTGGCAGGACCTAAACTATGGCTACACCTTC

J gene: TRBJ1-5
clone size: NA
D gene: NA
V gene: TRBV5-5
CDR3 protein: CASSPTGTYNQPQHF
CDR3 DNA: TGTGCCAGCAGCCCTACAGGGACTTACAATCAGCCCCAGCATTTT

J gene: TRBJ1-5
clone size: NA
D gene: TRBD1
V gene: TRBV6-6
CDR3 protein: CASSSGTGSGQPQHF
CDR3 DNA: TGTGCCAGCAGTTCCGGGACAGGGAGCGGGCAGCCCCAGCATTTT

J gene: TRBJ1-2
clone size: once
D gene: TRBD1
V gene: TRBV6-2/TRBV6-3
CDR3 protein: CASSYSDRAYGYTF
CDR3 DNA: TGTGCCAGCAGTTACTCGGACAGGGCTTATGGCTACACCTTC

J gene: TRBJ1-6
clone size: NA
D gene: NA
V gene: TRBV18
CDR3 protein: CASSPRSAFSPLHF
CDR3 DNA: TGTGCCAGCTCACCGAGGTCAGCATTTTCACCCCTCCACTTT

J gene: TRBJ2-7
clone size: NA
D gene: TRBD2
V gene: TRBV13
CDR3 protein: CASSSGGSSYEQYF
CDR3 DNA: TGTGCCAGCAGCAGCGGGGGGAGCTCCTACGAGCAGTACTTC

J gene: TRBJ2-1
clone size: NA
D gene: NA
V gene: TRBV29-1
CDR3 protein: CSVEGHVSSFSYNEQFF
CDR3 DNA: TGCAGCGTTGAAGGCCATGTCTCCTCCTTCTCCTACAATGAGCAGTTCTTC

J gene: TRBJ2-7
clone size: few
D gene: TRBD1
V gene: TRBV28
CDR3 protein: CASSLLGQGSYEQYF
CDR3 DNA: TGTGCCAGCAGTTTACTCGGACAGGGAAGTTACGAGCAGTACTTC

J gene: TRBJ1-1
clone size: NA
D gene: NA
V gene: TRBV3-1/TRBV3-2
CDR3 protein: CASSHHLTEAFF
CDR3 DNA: TGTGCCAGCAGCCATCATTTGACTGAAGCTTTCTTT

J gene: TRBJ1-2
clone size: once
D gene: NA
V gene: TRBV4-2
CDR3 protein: CASSQSGRDYGYTF
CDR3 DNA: TGTGCCAGCAGCCAATCAGGGAGGGACTATGGCTACACCTTC

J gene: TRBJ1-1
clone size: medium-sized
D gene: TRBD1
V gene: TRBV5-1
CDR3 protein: CASSWQGAEAEAFF
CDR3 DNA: TGCGCCAGCAGCTGGCAGGGGGCTGAGGCTGAAGCTTTCTTT

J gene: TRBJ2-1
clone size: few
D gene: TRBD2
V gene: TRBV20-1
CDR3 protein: CSASGTSLKNEQFF
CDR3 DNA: TGCAGTGCTAGTGGGACTAGCCTTAAGAATGAGCAGTTCTTC

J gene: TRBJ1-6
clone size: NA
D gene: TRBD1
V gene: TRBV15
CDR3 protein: CATSRDTGGGSFYSPLHF
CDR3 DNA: TGTGCCACCAGCAGAGATACAGGGGGCGGATCCTTTTATTCACCCCTCCACTTT

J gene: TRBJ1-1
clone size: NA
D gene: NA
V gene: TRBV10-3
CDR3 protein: CAISRGGNTEAFF
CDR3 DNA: TGTGCCATCAGCAGGGGAGGGAACACTGAAGCTTTCTTT